The clone carrying this T cell receptor (beta chain) was observed many times. Its target is unknown. CDR1 is MNHEY and CDR2 is SMNVEV in the germline V gene (reference sequence). This CDR3 has 14 amino acids. With 6 bases clipped from V and 1 base from J, the junction kept 6 bases outside the gene matches. This entry comes from a study of T-cell reconstitution after alpha-beta-depleted transplantation in children. General study findings and limits: High day-60 TCRbeta diversity in some patients came from surviving recipient T cells and thymic progenitors. Counts and diversity of T cells one year after transplant came mostly from newly produced T cells.

Unique molecular identifiers were used in preparing the TCRbeta library. TCRdb called the PCR reads again in MiXCR, with one record for every CDR3 protein. The repertoire includes under 750,000 distinct CDR3 sequences, 23% of them detected once, and 11% to 15% sits in the top ten. The chain uses TRBV27 and TRBJ2-7; 7 nucleotides line up with TRBD1. This clonotype was sampled from a boy younger than two who had a stem cell transplant for acute myeloid leukemia, so the T cells may come from the graft donor. Sample: PBMCs, mostly from graft donor cells, taken 360 days after TCRalphabeta/CD19-depleted stem cell transplant. In DNA form, the CDR3 reads TGTGCCAGCAGGACCGGGACAGAGTCCTACGAGCAGTACGTC. Protein product: CASRTGTESYEQYV.